These 28 T cell receptor beta chains were sequenced from one sample in a study of monozygotic twins with inflammatory bowel disease. TCRdb reprocessed the 5' RACE reads, keeping one entry per CDR3 protein, no DNA. The repertoire shows approximately 200,000 distinct CDR3 sequences; the top ten hold 1.5% to 2%. The material sequenced was blood. The origin of the receptors is a human donor with ulcerative colitis or Crohn's disease, or a healthy co-twin of an affected twin (not recorded which).

The chain carries TRBV11-3 and TRBJ2-1; without DNA, the TCRdb call of TRBD2 cannot be checked. The germline V gene encodes CDR1 SGHNT and CDR2 YENEEA. The CDR3 has 18 amino acids. The CDR3 spells CASSLVGGGARGYNEQFF.

The chain is built from TRBV12-3 or TRBV12-4 and TRBJ1-4. There are 14 residues in the CDR3. CDR3 sequence reads: CASSLRQAVEKLFF.

This rearrangement joins TRBV5-6 to TRBJ2-5; TCRdb returns TRBD1, unconfirmable since there is no DNA. Looked up from germline, CDR1 is SGHDT and CDR2 is YYEEEE. This CDR3 is built from 16 residues. This chain's CDR3 is CASSAGKGHFQETQYF. The full variable domain, with the rest looked up from reference TRBV5-6 and TRBJ2-5, is DAGVTQSPTHLIKTRGQQVTLRCSPKSGHDTVSWYQQALGQGPQFIFQYYEEEERQRGNFPDRFSGHQFPNYSSELNVNALLLGDSALYLCASSAGKGHFQETQYFGPGTRLLVL.

The V and J genes are TRBV20-1 and TRBJ1-2; no DNA is available, so the TRBD1 call from TCRdb remains unchecked. This CDR3 region has 14 residues. Germline lookup yields CDR1 DFQATT and CDR2 SNEGSKA (reference sequence). The CDR3: CSARGTVANYGYTF.

The V gene is TRBV5-1, the J gene TRBJ1-2; TCRdb's assignment of TRBD1 cannot be checked, as there is no DNA. This CDR3 is 16 amino acids long. Germline CDR1 is SGHRS and CDR2 is YFSETQ. The CDR3: CASNRGQEGLAYGYTF.

This sequence joins TRBV5-1 and TRBJ2-7; the TCRdb D gene call, TRBD1, has no DNA to confirm it. Germline lookup yields CDR1 SGHRS and CDR2 YFSETQ. The CDR3 extends over 13 amino acids. This CDR3 is CASSSGKFYEQYF.

The genes are TRBV20-1 and TRBJ2-5; TCRdb's D call of TRBD2 is untestable without DNA. The CDR3 runs to 15 residues. Germline CDR1 is DFQATT and CDR2 is SNEGSKA (reference sequence). CDR3 in amino acids: CSALSLAGAGETQYF.

The rearrangement uses TRBV11-2 and TRBJ2-1; checking the TCRdb D call of TRBD1 is not possible without DNA. Germline-derived CDR1 and CDR2 are SGHAT and FQNNGV. This CDR3 spans 14 amino acids. The CDR3 protein is CASSWGRGYNEQFF.

The gene calls are TRBV6-2 or TRBV6-3 and TRBJ2-1; TCRdb calls TRBD1, which cannot be checked without DNA. Germline CDR1 and CDR2: MNHEY and SVGEGT. This CDR3 contains 17 residues. This chain's CDR3 is CASSYPRGSGLYNEQFF.

The V gene is TRBV2, the J gene TRBJ2-5. Germline loops: CDR1 SNHLY, CDR2 FYNNEI. The CDR3 has 11 amino acids. The CDR3 sequence is CASGKQETQYF. Based on the CDR3 plus reference TRBV2 and TRBJ2-5, the full variable domain is EPEVTQTPSHQVTQMGQEVILRCVPISNHLYFYWYRQILGQKVEFLVSFYNNEISEKSEIFDDQFSVERPDGSNFTLKIRSTKLEDSAMYFCASGKQETQYFGPGTRLLVL.

The chain is built from TRBV10-3 and TRBJ2-2; lacking DNA, the TRBD1 call made by TCRdb goes unchecked. The CDR3 totals 15 residues. Germline V gene sequence: CDR1 ENHRY, CDR2 SYGVKD. This chain's CDR3 is CAIRSGQGNTGELFF.

V usage is TRBV7-2 and J usage is TRBJ2-5. The CDR3 loop spans 14 amino acids. Germline lookup yields CDR1 SGHTA and CDR2 FQGNSA. Here the CDR3 reads CASSWSESQETQYF. The full variable domain, in which reference TRBV7-2 and TRBJ2-5 provide the parts outside the CDR3, is GAGVSQSPSNKVTEKGKDVELRCDPISGHTALYWYRQSLGQGLEFLIYFQGNSAPDKSGLPSDRFSAERTGGSVSTLTIQRTQQEDSAVYLCASSWSESQETQYFGPGTRLLVL.

This chain links TRBV7-9 with TRBJ1-6. Germline lookup yields CDR1 SEHNR and CDR2 FQNEAQ (reference sequence). This CDR3 has 13 residues. CDR3 residues: CASSSGVNSPLHF. The entire variable domain, with the rest obtained from reference TRBV7-9 and TRBJ1-6, is as follows: DTGVSQNPRHKITKRGQNVTFRCDPISEHNRLYWYRQTLGQGPEFLTYFQNEAQLEKSRLLSDRFSAERPKGSFSTLEIQRTEQGDSAMYLCASSSGVNSPLHFGNGTRLTVT.

The chain has TRBV5-1 and TRBJ2-5; the TCRdb call, TRBD1, lacks DNA for checking. CDR3 length: 14 residues. The germline V gene has CDR1 SGHRS and CDR2 YFSETQ. The CDR3 here is CASSPGTPVETQYF.

The V call is TRBV5-1, the J call TRBJ2-7; the TRBD2 assignment by TCRdb is unverifiable without DNA. From germline, CDR1 is SGHRS and CDR2 YFSETQ. The CDR3 sequence is 16 residues long. The CDR3 spells CASSSQAGGGAYEQYF.

The chain joins TRBV6-5 to TRBJ2-5. CDR1 is MNHEY, CDR2 SVGAGI, per germline. CDR3 length: 15 residues. The CDR3: CASSYSIRLQETQYF.

The CDR3 is CAISGTGRTDTQYF. The V and J genes are TRBV10-3 and TRBJ2-3; the TCRdb D gene call, TRBD1, has no DNA to confirm it. Germline CDR1 is ENHRY and CDR2 is SYGVKD. This CDR3 spans 14 amino acids.

V usage is TRBV20-1 and J usage is TRBJ1-5. The germline CDR1 and CDR2 sequences are DFQATT and SNEGSKA (reference sequence). CDR3 length equals 13 residues. The CDR3 protein is CSAIPKSYQPQHF.

The chain has TRBV20-1 and TRBJ1-1. Germline-derived CDR1 and CDR2 are DFQATT and SNEGSKA (reference sequence). This CDR3 comprises 18 residues. The CDR3: CSARDRHGVFSVYTEAFF.

The rearrangement uses TRBV12-3 or TRBV12-4 and TRBJ2-5; TCRdb outputs TRBD1, but without DNA this stays unchecked. This CDR3 has 14 amino acids. Here the CDR3 reads CASGHFQGDETQYF.

Here the CDR3 reads CASSFRAGANVLTF. The chain uses TRBV11-2 and TRBJ2-6. The CDR3 runs to 14 residues. Germline V gene sequence: CDR1 SGHAT, CDR2 FQNNGV.

The rearrangement joins TRBV12-3 or TRBV12-4 to TRBJ1-1; TCRdb returns TRBD1, unconfirmable since there is no DNA. The CDR3 has 12 residues. This CDR3 is CASRQGYTEAFF.

The rearrangement links TRBV29-1 to TRBJ1-1; no DNA is available, so the TRBD1 call from TCRdb remains unchecked. From germline, CDR1 is SQVTM and CDR2 ANQGSEA. The CDR3 consists of 12 residues. This chain's CDR3 is CSVGRTGAEAFF. Full variable domain (outside the CDR3, taken from reference TRBV29-1 and TRBJ1-1): SAVISQKPSRDICQRGTSLTIQCQVDSQVTMMFWYRQQPGQSLTLIATANQGSEATYESGFVIDKFPISRPNLTFSTLTVSNMSPEDSSIYLCSVGRTGAEAFFGQGTRLTVV.

This chain connects TRBV18 to TRBJ2-3; TCRdb names TRBD2, which stays unverified in the absence of DNA. Germline values: CDR1 KGHSH, CDR2 LQKENI. This CDR3 is built from 15 residues. The chain's CDR3 is CASSRLAGGLDTQYF. Based on the CDR3 plus reference TRBV18 and TRBJ2-3, the full variable domain is NAGVMQNPRHLVRRRGQEARLRCSPMKGHSHVYWYRQLPEEGLKFMVYLQKENIIDESGMPKERFSAEFPKEGPSILRIQQVVRGDSAAYFCASSRLAGGLDTQYFGPGTRLTVL.

The V and J genes are TRBV25-1 and TRBJ1-1. Germline lookup yields CDR1 MGHDK and CDR2 SYGVNS. This CDR3 comprises 12 residues. CDR3 residues: CASMKQNTEAFF.

The chain combines TRBV7-2 with TRBJ2-7; TCRdb gives TRBD2 as the D gene, but with no DNA this cannot be confirmed. Per the germline V gene, CDR1 is SGHTA and CDR2 is FQGNSA. This CDR3 has 14 amino acids. This chain's CDR3 is CASSLIPTSYEQYF.

This chain uses TRBV24-1 with TRBJ1-2; TCRdb indicates TRBD1, and absent DNA this call remains unverified. This CDR3 comprises 12 residues. Germline CDR1 reads KGHDR; CDR2 reads SFDVKD. CDR3: CATSTENYGYTF.

The chain employs TRBV14 and TRBJ2-3; TCRdb indicates TRBD1, and absent DNA this call remains unverified. Germline CDR1 is SGHDN and CDR2 is FVKESK. CDR3 length: 15 residues. CDR3 residues: CASSQPGLAQDTQYF.